The present TCR beta chain was sequenced within a study of identical twins. General observations from the study: Abundant beta clonotypes from cord blood had fewer insertions, unlike memory repertoires, which showed none.

This CDR3 is built from 13 residues. Germline values: CDR1 MNHEY, CDR2 SMNVEV (reference sequence). The V end was cut by 8 bases, the J end by 0 bases, with 11 bases between. This clonotype was counted a few times. Its antigen is not known. Carrying unique molecular identifiers, the cDNA also gained a universal primer site through template switching. One entry per CDR3 protein, called by TCRdb with MiXCR from the 5' RACE reads. Found here are around 240,000 distinct CDR3 sequences, around 7% of them singletons; the top ten hold about 3.6%. Everyone who donated was a healthy Caucasian. The same sample was also studied in work on yellow fever vaccine responses in identical twins. That study reports: Vaccine-induced T cell responses in twins were reportedly observed to appear partly convergent, partly personalized.

The sequence derives from a woman aged 18 to 35 in good health. The sample was memory (CD45RO+) T cells sorted from blood. This chain links TRBV27 with TRBJ2-7; possible D gene TRBD1, 6 bases. CDR3 residues: CASRTGNSYEQYF. Written as DNA, the CDR3 is TGTGCCAGCCGTACAGGGAACTCCTACGAGCAGTACTTC.